Below, one T cell receptor beta chain is given with its context. What it binds is not known. A much bigger clone sits one base away, suggesting this may be a read error. The template was RNA from unsorted bulk tissue. More than 3 cm separated this lung sample from the edge of the tumor. This specimen comes from a study of tumor and adjacent non-tumor tissue in lung cancer. Study overall: Each sample yielded millions of productive TCRbeta reads on average. Findings and caveats of the study: Significantly higher TCR diversity was found in tumor than normal lung. Normal lung showed higher cumulative top 100 clone frequency than tumor.

Germline assignment: CDR1 SGHRS and CDR2 YFSETQ. This CDR3 comprises 14 residues. Three rounds of nested PCR, following a modified ARM-PCR protocol, produced the TCRbeta library. In TCRdb, the multiplex PCR reads were re-called with MiXCR into one record per CDR3 protein. The top ten hold 15% to 20% of the sample, which has about 110,000 distinct CDR3 sequences, about 64% seen once. The source material was distant non-tumor lung tissue. The chain employs TRBV5-1 and TRBJ1-1; a possible D gene is TRBD1 (6 bases). This clonotype was obtained from a man aged 55 to 70 with non-small cell lung cancer. The CDR3 nucleotides read TGCGTCAGCCGGAGGACAGATGCCGCCTTTGAAGCTTTCTTT. It is translated as CVSRRTDAAFEAFF.